This T cell receptor (beta chain) was recorded in a study of CD8 T cells in Susac syndrome. V lost 6 bases, J lost 4 bases, and 7 bases stayed unmatched. Per the germline V gene, CDR1 is SGHRS and CDR2 is YFSETQ. The CDR3 is 14 residues long. Random hexamers were used to reverse transcribe an amount of roughly 0.5 to 1 ug RNA. TCRdb itself ran the immunoSEQ multiplex PCR reads through MiXCR, one entry per CDR3 protein. The sample records some 95,000 distinct CDR3 sequences, about 93% being singletons. This receptor was obtained from a human donor in good health. The J gene is TRBJ1-1, the V gene TRBV5-1; TRBD1 matches at 9 bases. Sequenced: CD8+ T cells from PBMCs. Here the CDR3 DNA reads TGCGCCAGCAAGATAACAGGGGGCTTCACTGAAGCTTTCTTT. It encodes CASKITGGFTEAFF.